The 5 T cell receptor beta chains below come from one sample, sequenced in a study of beta chain features in type 1 diabetes. Expressed TCRB transcripts were sequenced, since all the RNA that had been isolated was reverse transcribed. Repertoires were generated with immunoSEQ multiplex PCR, while TCRdb's copy carries only in-frame clones and drops some. The table has 95,000 to 150,000 clones, about 17% seen once. Their target antigens are unknown. Study results and caveats: Among all four CD4+ subsets, Type 1 diabetes patients had TCRB CDR3s that were moderately but significantly shorter.

The sequencing sample was made of central memory CD4+ T cells from blood. The receptor source for this set is a man younger than 40 with type 1 diabetes.

This chain links TRBV7-3 with TRBJ2-2, with a possible D match to TRBD1 (6 bases). CDR1 SGHTA and CDR2 FQGTGA come from the germline V gene. Trimming left V 3 bases short and J 3 bases short, with 11 bases between. The CDR3 length is 15 residues. CDR3 region: CASSLSRTDTGELFF. In DNA, the CDR3 is TGTGCCAGCAGCTTGAGCCGGACAGACACCGGGGAGCTGTTTTTT.

The sample holds a few counts of this clone. The genes are TRBV5-6 and TRBJ2-7; D is ambiguous. V was shortened by 3 bases and J by 0 bases, with 10 bases between the two germline ends. CDR3 length: 14 residues. Per germline, CDR1 SGHDT and CDR2 YYEEEE. This CDR3 reads CASSSDGRSYEQYF. Here the CDR3 DNA reads TGTGCCAGCAGCTCCGACGGACGCTCCTACGAGCAGTACTTC.

The V and J genes are TRBV7-9 and TRBJ1-4; 10 nucleotides line up with TRBD1. The CDR3 contains 17 residues. Per the germline V gene, CDR1 is SEHNR and CDR2 is FQNEAQ (reference sequence). The J segment lost 0 bases and the V segment lost 4 bases, leaving 5 bases of the junction unmatched. In DNA form, the CDR3 reads TGTGCCAGCAGCTCAGACAGGGGGCCCGCAACTAATGAAAAACTGTTTTTT. The encoded protein is CASSSDRGPATNEKLFF.

The V call is TRBV5-4, the J call TRBJ1-2; 9 bases are a match to TRBD1. The V and J ends lost 4 bases and 6 bases, in that order; junction bases with no gene match: 7. This CDR3 contains 14 residues. Germline V gene data show CDR1 as SGHNT and CDR2 as YYREEE (reference sequence). This CDR3 reads CASSPLDRGDGYTF. CDR3 sequence (DNA): TGTGCCAGCAGCCCCCTAGACAGGGGGGATGGCTACACCTTC.

This clone was found a few times. The chain joins TRBV6-1 to TRBJ2-1; TRBD1 agrees at 9 bases. The V gene's germline CDR1 is MNHNS and CDR2 SASEGT. There are 15 residues in the CDR3. V lost 10 bases and J lost 9; bases outside the gene matches: 16. The CDR3: CATLEDRGIKGEQFF. The CDR3 DNA is TGTGCCACCCTTGAGGACAGGGGTATTAAGGGTGAGCAGTTCTTC.